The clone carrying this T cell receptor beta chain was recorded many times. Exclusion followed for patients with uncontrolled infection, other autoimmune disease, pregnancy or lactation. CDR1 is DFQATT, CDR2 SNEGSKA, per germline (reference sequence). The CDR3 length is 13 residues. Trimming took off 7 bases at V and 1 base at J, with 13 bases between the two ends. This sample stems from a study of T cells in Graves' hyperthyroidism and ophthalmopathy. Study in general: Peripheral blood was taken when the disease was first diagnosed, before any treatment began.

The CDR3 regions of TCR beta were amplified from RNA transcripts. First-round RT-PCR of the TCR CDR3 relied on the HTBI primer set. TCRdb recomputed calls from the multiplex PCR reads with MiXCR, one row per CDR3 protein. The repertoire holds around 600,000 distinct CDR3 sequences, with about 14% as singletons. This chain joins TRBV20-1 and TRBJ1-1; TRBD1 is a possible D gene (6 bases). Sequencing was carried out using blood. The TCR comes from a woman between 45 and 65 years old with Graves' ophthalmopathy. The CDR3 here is CSVSGGPNTEAFF. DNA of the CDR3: TGCAGTGTTTCCGGGGGCCCGAACACTGAAGCTTTCTTT.